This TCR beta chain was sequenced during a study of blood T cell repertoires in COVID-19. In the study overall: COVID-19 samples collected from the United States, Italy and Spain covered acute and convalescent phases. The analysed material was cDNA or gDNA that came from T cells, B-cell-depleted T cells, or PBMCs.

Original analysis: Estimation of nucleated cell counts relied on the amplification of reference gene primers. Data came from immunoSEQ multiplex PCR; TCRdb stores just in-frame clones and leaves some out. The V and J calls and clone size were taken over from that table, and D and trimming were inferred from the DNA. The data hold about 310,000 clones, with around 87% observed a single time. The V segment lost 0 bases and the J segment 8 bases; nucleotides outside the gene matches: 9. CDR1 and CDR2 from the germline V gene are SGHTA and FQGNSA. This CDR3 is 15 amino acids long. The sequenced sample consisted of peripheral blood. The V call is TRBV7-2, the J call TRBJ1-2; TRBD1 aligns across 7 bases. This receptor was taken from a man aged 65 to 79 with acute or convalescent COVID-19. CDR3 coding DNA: TGTGCCAGCAGCTTAGCCAGGGCAGGGGGAATGGGCTACACCTTC. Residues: CASSLARAGGMGYTF.